A single TCR beta chain is shown here with its context. The data were produced by immunoSEQ multiplex PCR, yet TCRdb's version contains in-frame clones alone and is incomplete. The sample has some 95,000 clones, roughly 88% seen once; the top ten hold approximately 14%. This sample was taken from a study of control samples from healthy donors and cancer patients. The receptor's source is a man aged 30 to 39 in good health. The sample taken for sequencing was blood.

CDR3 in DNA: TGTGCCAGCAGCCTCCCACCCGATACGCAGTATTTT. Its translation is CASSLPPDTQYF. The chain recombines TRBV7-2 with TRBJ2-3, with no clear D. The CDR3 consists of 12 residues. Trimming stripped 5 bases from V and 6 bases from J, with 9 bases between. Germline V CDR1 and CDR2: SGHTA, FQGNSA.